Listed below are T cell receptor beta chains from one sample, sequenced in a study of T-cell reconstitution after alpha-beta-depleted transplantation in children. Each CDR3 protein gets one entry after TCRdb re-called the PCR reads with MiXCR. The profile shows around 800,000 distinct CDR3 sequences, roughly 15% of them singletons. This specimen was PBMCs, mostly from graft donor cells, taken 360 days after TCRalphabeta/CD19-depleted stem cell transplant. These receptors all stem from a male patient under 18 who had a stem cell transplant for acute lymphoblastic leukemia, so the T cells may come from the graft donor. CDR3s include the opening cysteine and the closing phenylalanine or tryptophan. The order of the fields is J gene, V gene, clone size, D gene, CDR3 DNA, CDR3 protein. D genes are given only for firm matches. Clone size is not always given. Where it is, it says once, few, many or a class for expanded clones.

J: TRBJ1-5; V: TRBV7-2; size: -; D: -; DNA: TGTGCCAGCAGCCGGGACCCGGATCAGCCCCAGCATTTT; CDR3: CASSRDPDQPQHF
J: TRBJ2-1; V: TRBV16; size: -; D: TRBD1; DNA: TGTGCCAGCAGCGAGCGGATAGGACAGGTCTACAATGAGCAGTTCTTC; CDR3: CASSERIGQVYNEQFF
J: TRBJ2-1; V: TRBV20-1; size: -; D: TRBD2; DNA: TGCAGTGCTGGCCAGCGGGGGGCCTACAATGAGCAGTTCTTC; CDR3: CSAGQRGAYNEQFF
J: TRBJ2-5; V: TRBV2; size: -; D: -; DNA: TGTGCCAGCAGTGAGGGCTATGCACAAGAGACCCAGTACTTC; CDR3: CASSEGYAQETQYF
J: TRBJ2-7; V: TRBV7-9; size: many; D: TRBD1; DNA: TGTGCCAGCAGCGATGGGACAGGGGAATTTGCCTACGAGCAGTACTTC; CDR3: CASSDGTGEFAYEQYF
J: TRBJ1-4; V: TRBV18; size: few; D: -; DNA: TGTGCCAGCTCACCAGGACAGAATGAAAAACTGTTTTTT; CDR3: CASSPGQNEKLFF
J: TRBJ1-1; V: TRBV7-9; size: once; D: TRBD1; DNA: TGTGCCAGCAGCTTTGTGACAGGGCTGAACACTGAAGCTTTCTTT; CDR3: CASSFVTGLNTEAFF
J: TRBJ2-7; V: TRBV5-1; size: -; D: TRBD2; DNA: TGCGCCAGCACCAAAAGCGGGGGGCAAAACGAGCAGTACTTC; CDR3: CASTKSGGQNEQYF
J: TRBJ2-1; V: TRBV14; size: few; D: TRBD2; DNA: TGTGCCAGCAGCCAAGTGCTAGCGGGGAATGGAGGTGAGCAGTTCTTC; CDR3: CASSQVLAGNGGEQFF
J: TRBJ2-7; V: TRBV11-2; size: few; D: TRBD2; DNA: TGTGCCAGCAGCTTGGACGGGACTAGCCCCTACGAGCAGTACTTC; CDR3: CASSLDGTSPYEQYF
J: TRBJ1-5; V: TRBV6-5; size: few; D: -; DNA: TGTGCCAGCAGTAACCTAGGCGGATTGGGGGTCTTCAATCAGCCCCAGCATTTT; CDR3: CASSNLGGLGVFNQPQHF
J: TRBJ2-5; V: TRBV11-2; size: many; D: TRBD2; DNA: TGTGCCAGCAGCTTAGATTATCGGCTAGCGGGAGACCGAAAGACCCAGTACTTC; CDR3: CASSLDYRLAGDRKTQYF
J: TRBJ2-1; V: TRBV5-4; size: many; D: TRBD2; DNA: TGTGCCAGCAGCTTGGCCTGGCTAGCGGGAGGATACAATGAGCAGTTCTTC; CDR3: CASSLAWLAGGYNEQFF
J: TRBJ1-1; V: TRBV7-3; size: -; D: -; DNA: TGTGCCAGCACTCAACAGGGAGGGGTGAACACTGAAGCTTTCTTT; CDR3: CASTQQGGVNTEAFF
J: TRBJ2-7; V: TRBV7-6; size: few; D: -; DNA: TGTGCCAGCAGCTTAACCCAAGCGGACTCCTACGAGCAGTACTTC; CDR3: CASSLTQADSYEQYF
J: TRBJ2-1; V: TRBV19; size: -; D: -; DNA: TGTGCCAGTAGTAACAGGGAACGCAATGAGCAGTTCTTC; CDR3: CASSNRERNEQFF
J: TRBJ2-7; V: TRBV6-5; size: few; D: TRBD2; DNA: TGTGCCAGCAGTTACAATAGCGGGGGAGACTACGAGCAGTACTTC; CDR3: CASSYNSGGDYEQYF
J: TRBJ1-5; V: TRBV20-1; size: few; D: -; DNA: TGCAGTGCTAGAGATCGAAAGAATCAGCCCCAGCATTTT; CDR3: CSARDRKNQPQHF
J: TRBJ2-1; V: TRBV20-1; size: -; D: -; DNA: TGCAGTGCTAGCGACCCCCTAGCGCCCAGCTCCTACAATGAGCAGTTCTTC; CDR3: CSASDPLAPSSYNEQFF
J: TRBJ1-4; V: TRBV5-1; size: few; D: TRBD1; DNA: TGCGCCAGCAGCTTTACAGGGGGGCCTAATGAAAAACTGTTTTTT; CDR3: CASSFTGGPNEKLFF
J: TRBJ2-7; V: TRBV20-1; size: few; D: -; DNA: TGCAGTGCTTACTCGGGAGTCTACGAGCAGTACTTC; CDR3: CSAYSGVYEQYF
J: TRBJ2-7; V: TRBV5-1; size: few; D: TRBD1; DNA: TGCGCCAGCAGCTCCGGGACAGGGCTCGAGCAGTACTTC; CDR3: CASSSGTGLEQYF
J: TRBJ2-5; V: TRBV7-9; size: -; D: -; DNA: TGTGCCAGCAGCCCCCATGGGGGGAGTGAGACCCAGTACTTC; CDR3: CASSPHGGSETQYF
J: TRBJ2-7; V: TRBV10-3; size: -; D: TRBD2; DNA: TGTGCCATCTGTGACCTGACTAGCGGGAGGCCTTCCCGATACTACGAGCAGTACTTC; CDR3: CAICDLTSGRPSRYYEQYF
J: TRBJ2-6; V: TRBV3-1; size: -; D: -; DNA: TGTGCCAGCAGCCTACCGGGACTTGGGGCCAACGTCCTGACTTTC; CDR3: CASSLPGLGANVLTF